These 9 T cell receptor beta chains came from one sample sequenced in a study of Ad26.COV2.S vaccination and SARS-CoV-2 variants. The treatment is: roughly 20 received Ad26.COV2.S at low or high dose, single or two shots; about 5 received placebo; per-sample allocation not given. The samples date from day 63 after the first vaccine or placebo injection. The assay was immunoSEQ multiplex PCR, and TCRdb's table has in-frame clones only and misses some. Here the sample spans some 640,000 clones, 70% to 90% being singletons. Sequenced material: peripheral blood, taken in a trial of Ad26.COV2.S vaccine versus placebo. Receptors originate from a person between 18 and 60 years old who received the Ad26.COV2.S COVID-19 vaccine or a placebo.

The chain uses TRBV10-3 and TRBJ1-5; D possibly corresponds to TRBD1 (6 bases). Germline CDR1 and CDR2: ENHRY and SYGVKD. V was trimmed by 7 bases and J by 5 bases, leaving 12 bases between them. This CDR3 has 13 residues. CDR3 protein: CAINRSGDQPQHF. CDR3 DNA: TGTGCCATCAATCGTTCAGGGGATCAGCCCCAGCATTTT.

CDR3 DNA sequence: TGTGCCAGCAGTGAAGGAGGCCGAACTGAAGCTTTCTTT. Amino acid sequence: CASSEGGRTEAFF. The chain has TRBV6-1 and TRBJ1-1; D gene ambiguous. The germline V gene encodes CDR1 MNHNS and CDR2 SASEGT. The CDR3 is made up of 13 amino acids. V lost 1 base to trimming and J lost 5 bases, with 8 bases between them.

The chain employs TRBV24-1 and TRBJ1-5, with 8 bases that match TRBD1. The CDR3 spans 16 residues. Germline V lookup: CDR1 KGHDR, CDR2 SFDVKD. J was trimmed by 7 bases and V by 5 bases; bases with no gene match: 12. CDR3 sequence reads: CATSVPITGGEQPQHF. CDR3 nucleotides: TGTGCCACCAGTGTCCCCATAACAGGGGGAGAACAGCCCCAGCATTTT.

This chain uses TRBV20-1 with TRBJ2-2; 9 bases match TRBD1. The CDR3 runs 15 residues. Trimming cost V 3 bases and J 5 bases; bases outside gene matches: 7. Germline assignment: CDR1 DFQATT and CDR2 SNEGSKA (reference sequence). CDR3 sequence reads: CSASVQGAETGELFF. The CDR3, as DNA: TGCAGTGCTAGTGTACAGGGGGCTGAAACCGGGGAGCTGTTTTTT.

In this sample, this clone turned up many times. The J gene is TRBJ2-3, the V gene TRBV7-8; the D is unclear. CDR1 is SGHVS and CDR2 is FQNEAQ in the germline V gene. Trimming removed 3 bases at V and 0 bases at J, with 7 bases between. This CDR3 comprises 14 residues. CDR3 region: CASSFQASTDTQYF. In nucleotides, the CDR3 is TGTGCCAGCAGCTTCCAGGCTAGCACAGATACGCAGTATTTT.

The CDR3 here is CASSSLGDFGNTIYF. CDR3 sequence (DNA): TGTGCCAGCAGTTCCCTGGGGGATTTTGGAAACACCATATATTTT. The chain joins TRBV27 to TRBJ1-3, with D possibly TRBD1 on 5 matching bases. The ends were cut back, 4 bases at V and 3 bases at J, with 13 bases in the middle. Germline V lookup: CDR1 MNHEY, CDR2 SMNVEV (reference sequence). The CDR3 loop spans 15 amino acids.

This chain connects TRBV30 to TRBJ2-3, with 8 positions matching TRBD2. V lost 2 bases and J lost 2; bases outside the gene matches: 9. This CDR3 contains 16 residues. Germline V gives CDR1 GTSNPN, CDR2 SVGIG (reference sequence). This CDR3 reads CAWSIGLADPTDTQYF. The CDR3 nucleotides are TGTGCCTGGAGTATCGGACTAGCCGATCCCACAGATACGCAGTATTTT.

This clone has more than one count but fewer than ten. J is TRBJ2-1 and V is TRBV7-9, with TRBD2 matching 10 bases. The CDR3 extends over 15 amino acids. CDR1 SEHNR and CDR2 FQNEAQ come from the germline V gene (reference sequence). V dropped 3 bases and J dropped 12; count of bases not matched to a gene: 11. Here the CDR3 DNA reads TGTGCCAGCAGCTTTTGGACTAGCGGCTCCGGCGGGCAGTTCTTC. It codes for CASSFWTSGSGGQFF.

The V gene is TRBV27, the J gene TRBJ1-2; 8 bases map to TRBD1. Germline V gives CDR1 MNHEY, CDR2 SMNVEV (reference sequence). The CDR3 is 12 amino acids. The ends lost 6 bases at V and 10 bases at J; junction bases unmatched: 7. The CDR3: CASSYGQGAYTF. The CDR3 DNA is TGTGCCAGCAGCTACGGGCAGGGGGCCTACACCTTC.